Listed below are T cell receptor beta chains from one sample, sequenced in a study of cytomegalovirus exposure and HLA in healthy donors. Libraries were prepared by immunoSEQ multiplex PCR; TCRdb keeps only in-frame clonotypes and omits some of them. The sample holds approximately 190,000 clones, about nine tenths seen once. Specimen: PBMCs. The receptors come from a boy younger than 10 in good health and CMV-seronegative. The CDR3 runs from the conserved cysteine through the conserved F or W.

v_gene	j_gene	CDR3aa
TRBV2	TRBJ1-4	CASSETSTGLNEKLFF
TRBV5-1	TRBJ1-5	CASSLGGQSNQPQHF
TRBV6-1	TRBJ2-1	CASSERWQGSRNEQFF
TRBV7-9	TRBJ1-1	CASSPPSVEFLNTEAFF
TRBV9	TRBJ2-3	CASSVWGLAGATDTQYF
TRBV11-2	TRBJ2-1	CASSLGTGKRDEQFF
TRBV30	TRBJ1-3	CAWSVLDPSGGFSGNTIYF
TRBV4-1	TRBJ2-7	CASSQGLAGSLYAQYF
TRBV6-1	TRBJ2-2	CASSDEGQPNTGELFF
TRBV5-4	TRBJ1-4	CASSLGQGAQTNEKLFF
TRBV19	TRBJ2-5	CASSTGTQHRETQYF
TRBV10-3	TRBJ1-5	CAISDQTGNQPQHF
TRBV7-9	TRBJ1-6	CASSLVENSPLHF
TRBV9	TRBJ1-4	CASSVESHASEKLFF
TRBV6-1	TRBJ1-2	CASSVISRDTSGYTF
TRBV9	TRBJ2-7	CASSVVAGGYEQYF
TRBV5-4	TRBJ1-1	CASSTLSGGTEAFF
TRBV14	TRBJ2-2	CASSHLTGHGELFF
TRBV11-2	TRBJ1-3	CASSSLTGPGNTIYF
TRBV6-5	TRBJ1-2	CASTRTGGYGYTF
TRBV6-1	-	CASSVTGEFYEQYF
TRBV6-5	TRBJ2-7	CASRDREAYEQYF
TRBV4-1	TRBJ1-5	CASSPTGLPQPQHF
TRBV4-2	TRBJ2-1	CASSVTTSAYNEQFF
TRBV5-1	TRBJ2-7	CASRSQASSYEQYF
TRBV27	TRBJ2-7	CASATRQGYEQYF
TRBV6-1	TRBJ1-5	CASSENRGRNQPQHF
TRBV7-9	TRBJ1-6	CASSHDSPSYSPLHF
TRBV7-9	TRBJ2-2	CASSPPGLATDTGELFF
TRBV7-9	TRBJ2-1	CAILKTGHNEQFF